Detailed here is one T cell receptor (beta chain). Germline V gene sequence: CDR1 SGHRS, CDR2 YFSETQ. The V segment lost 3 bases and the J segment 1 base; nucleotides outside the gene matches: 10. The CDR3 is 18 residues long. These data come from a study of T cells in localized non-small cell lung cancer. Libraries were prepared by immunoSEQ multiplex PCR; TCRdb keeps only in-frame clonotypes and omits some of them. Found here are over 15,000 clones, approximately 83% of them singletons; the top ten hold less than 30%. This receptor was identified in a female donor over 55 with stage I lung adenocarcinoma. The chain links TRBV5-1 to TRBJ1-4; 9 bases map to TRBD1. Source: peripheral blood, taken before any cancer treatment. The CDR3 DNA reads TGCGCCAGCAGCTCTGGTCGGGACAGGGATCAAACTAATGAAAAACTGTTTTTT. It codes for CASSSGRDRDQTNEKLFF. The entire variable domain, with the rest obtained from reference TRBV5-1 and TRBJ1-4, is as follows: KAGVTQTPRYLIKTRGQQVTLSCSPISGHRSVSWYQQTPGQGLQFLFEYFSETQRNKGNFPGRFSGRQFSNSRSEMNVSTLELGDSALYLCASSSGRDRDQTNEKLFFGSGTQLSVL.